This entry lists 13 T cell receptor beta chains sequenced from one sample in a study of blood T cell repertoires in COVID-19. Libraries were prepared by immunoSEQ multiplex PCR; TCRdb keeps only in-frame clonotypes and omits some of them. This table has about 94,000 clones, 65% to 85% appearing once. The sample comprised peripheral blood. The receptors derive from a man in his sixties with acute or convalescent COVID-19.

The J gene is TRBJ2-1, the V gene TRBV2; 8 bases are a match to TRBD1. CDR3 length: 15 residues. Trimming removed 5 bases from V and 0 bases from J; junction bases left unmatched: 3. Germline lookup yields CDR1 SNHLY and CDR2 FYNNEI. Here the CDR3 reads CASSTGGYSYNEQFF. Here the CDR3 DNA reads TGTGCCAGCAGTACAGGGGGTTACTCCTACAATGAGCAGTTCTTC.

This chain joins TRBV27 and TRBJ2-3; D is possibly TRBD2 (6 bases). The CDR3 covers 13 residues. V dropped 6 bases and J dropped 6 bases, with 13 bases sitting between them. CDR1 is MNHEY, CDR2 SMNVEV, per germline (reference sequence). The chain's CDR3 is CASRSRDWDTQYF. The CDR3 DNA follows: TGTGCCAGCAGATCCCGGGACTGGGATACGCAGTATTTT.

This clone was counted only a few times. This chain connects TRBV6-5 to TRBJ1-3; D not resolved. The length of the CDR3 is 14 residues. Trimming stripped 10 bases from V and 1 base from J, with 14 bases between. Germline V gene sequence: CDR1 MNHEY, CDR2 SVGAGI. The CDR3 protein is CATKYRGSGNTIYF. CDR3 DNA: TGTGCCACTAAATACCGGGGATCTGGAAACACCATATATTTT.

This clone showed up just a few times. The chain carries TRBV2 and TRBJ2-3; TRBD1 aligns across 7 bases. The V segment lost 6 bases and the J segment 6 bases; nucleotides outside the gene matches: 6. The germline V gene encodes CDR1 SNHLY and CDR2 FYNNEI. The CDR3 consists of 13 residues. The CDR3 here is CASSTTGADTQYF. The CDR3 DNA sequence: TGTGCCAGCAGCACCACAGGGGCGGATACGCAGTATTTT. Full variable domain (rest looked up from reference TRBV2 and TRBJ2-3): EPEVTQTPSHQVTQMGQEVILRCVPISNHLYFYWYRQILGQKVEFLVSFYNNEISEKSEIFDDQFSVERPDGSNFTLKIRSTKLEDSAMYFCASSTTGADTQYFGPGTRLTVL.

The V and J genes are TRBV30 and TRBJ2-5; TRBD1 matches 8 bases. This CDR3 has 15 amino acids. V lost 2 bases, J lost 5 bases, and 10 bases stayed unmatched. Looked up from germline, CDR1 is GTSNPN and CDR2 is SVGIG (reference sequence). CDR3 region: CAWSLAGGAPETQYF. The CDR3 DNA sequence: TGTGCCTGGAGTCTCGCAGGGGGCGCCCCGGAGACCCAGTACTTC.

This chain connects TRBV14 to TRBJ1-2; no definite D call. V was pared by 1 base and J by 7 bases, with 7 bases between. The V gene's germline CDR1 is SGHDN and CDR2 FVKESK. The CDR3 length is 12 residues. CDR3 DNA sequence: TGTGCCAGCAGCCAAGGAGGTGGTGGCTACACCTTC. The encoded protein is CASSQGGGGYTF.

The chain carries TRBV5-4 and TRBJ1-1; TRBD1 matches at 8 bases. The CDR3 contains 17 residues. Germline CDR1 reads SGHNT; CDR2 reads YYREEE (reference sequence). Trimming removed 0 bases from V and 1 base from J; junction bases left unmatched: 8. In DNA form, the CDR3 reads TGTGCCAGCAGCTTGGAGGCAGGGGGCGGACCGAACACTGAAGCTTTCTTT. The encoded protein is CASSLEAGGGPNTEAFF.

The rearrangement uses TRBV4-1 and TRBJ2-7; 8 nucleotides agree with TRBD1. Germline V lookup: CDR1 MGHRA, CDR2 YSYEKL. V lost 3 bases to trimming and J lost 2 bases; unmatched junction nucleotides: 9. This CDR3 contains 16 residues. The CDR3 here is CASSQAGQGLPYEQYF. The CDR3 DNA reads as TGCGCCAGCAGCCAGGCCGGACAGGGCCTACCCTACGAGCAGTACTTC.

The chain carries TRBV19 and TRBJ1-2, with 8 bases that match TRBD1. This CDR3 has 12 amino acids. Trimming removed 5 bases from V and 6 bases from J; junction bases left unmatched: 2. Germline V gene lookup returns CDR1 LNHDA and CDR2 SQIVND (reference sequence). The CDR3 loop reads CASSLTGDGYTF. Here the CDR3 DNA reads TGTGCCAGTAGTTTGACAGGGGATGGCTACACCTTC. The entire variable domain, with the rest obtained from reference TRBV19 and TRBJ1-2, is as follows: DGGITQSPKYLFRKEGQNVTLSCEQNLNHDAMYWYRQDPGQGLRLIYYSQIVNDFQKGDIAEGYSVSREKKESFPLTVTSAQKNPTAFYLCASSLTGDGYTFGSGTRLTVV.

This chain uses TRBV2 with TRBJ2-1, with 8 positions matching TRBD1. Germline assignment: CDR1 SNHLY and CDR2 FYNNEI. With V trimmed by 6 bases and J by 3 bases, 10 bases remained unmatched. There are 16 residues in the CDR3. CDR3 DNA: TGTGCCAGCAGCGATTTGGACAGGGTAAACTACAATGAGCAGTTCTTC. It yields the protein CASSDLDRVNYNEQFF.

This clone appeared a single time. The chain couples TRBV12-3 or TRBV12-4 to TRBJ2-3, with 7 bases aligning to TRBD1. The V gene end was trimmed by 7 bases and the J gene end by 6 bases; junction bases not matched to a gene: 1. The CDR3 is 11 amino acids. The CDR3 is CASTRGDTQYF. DNA of the CDR3: TGTGCCAGCACCAGGGGGGATACGCAGTATTTT.

The genes are TRBV19 and TRBJ1-1; D remains ambiguous. The germline V and J ends were trimmed by 7 bases and 3 bases, with 12 bases remaining between them. CDR1 is LNHDA, CDR2 SQIVND, per germline (reference sequence). The CDR3 is made up of 13 amino acids. The CDR3 DNA sequence: TGTGCCAGTAAGGAGGCGGCGGACACTGAAGCTTTCTTT. It translates to CASKEAADTEAFF.

In DNA, the CDR3 is TGTGCCAGCAGCTCGGACAGCGCCTACAATGAGCAGTTCTTC. This encodes CASSSDSAYNEQFF. This chain connects TRBV27 to TRBJ2-1, with D possibly being TRBD1 (6 bases). Germline CDR1 and CDR2: MNHEY and SMNVEV (reference sequence). V lost 6 bases and J lost 2, with 11 bases in between. This CDR3 has 14 residues.